The 32 T cell receptor beta chains listed next were all sequenced from one sample in a study of T-cell reconstitution after alpha-beta-depleted transplantation in children. Preparation of the TCRbeta library used unique molecular identifiers. One entry per CDR3 protein results from TCRdb running MiXCR on the PCR reads. The repertoire includes about 1,000,000 distinct CDR3 sequences, roughly 29% of them detected once, and roughly 28% sits in the top ten. This sample comprised PBMCs, mostly from graft donor cells, obtained 360 days after TCRalphabeta/CD19-depleted stem cell transplant. These receptors were taken from a boy less than two years old who had a stem cell transplant for SCID, so the T cells may come from the graft donor.

The chain joins TRBV25-1 to TRBJ2-7; D could derive from TRBD1 or TRBD2 (6 bases each). CDR3 length equals 15 residues. CDR1 MGHDK and CDR2 SYGVNS come from the germline V gene. The V end lost 6 bases, the J end lost 3 bases, and 18 bases lay between the germline ends. In DNA form, the CDR3 reads TGTGCCAGCAGGGGGTCGGGGGCGCGATACTACGAGCAGTACTTC. Amino acid sequence: CASRGSGARYYEQYF.

The J gene is TRBJ2-1, the V gene TRBV5-1; TRBD2 aligns across 14 bases. With 4 bases clipped from V and 12 bases from J, the junction kept 12 bases outside the gene matches. The CDR3 has 16 residues. CDR1 is SGHRS and CDR2 is YFSETQ in the germline V gene. The CDR3 sequence: CASSRGTSGGGRGQFF. In DNA form, the CDR3 reads TGCGCCAGCAGCCGAGGGACTAGCGGGGGCGGTAGGGGGCAGTTCTTC.

The chain uses TRBV20-1 and TRBJ1-5; D uncertain. This CDR3 has 14 amino acids. Between the trimmed V and J ends, which lost 5 bases and 5 bases, there was a span of 16 bases. CDR1 DFQATT and CDR2 SNEGSKA come from the germline V gene (reference sequence). CDR3 sequence reads: CSARRTGSYQPQHF. The CDR3 DNA sequence: TGCAGTGCTCGAAGGACGGGCTCGTATCAGCCCCAGCATTTT.

The genes are TRBV12-3 or TRBV12-4 and TRBJ2-1; 9 nucleotides match TRBD1. The CDR3 contains 15 residues. J lost 6 bases, V lost 4 bases, and 7 bases had no gene match. CDR3 in DNA: TGTGCCAGCAGTTCGGGACAGGGTCGCGGCAATGAGCAGTTCTTC. It specifies CASSSGQGRGNEQFF.

The chain joins TRBV24-1 to TRBJ2-7; the match to TRBD1 covers 9 bases. Trimming took 7 bases from V and 3 from J; bases not matched to a gene: 9. CDR3 length equals 15 residues. CDR1 KGHDR and CDR2 SFDVKD come from the germline V gene. DNA of the CDR3: TGTGCCACCAGCAAATCCGGGACAGGGCTCTACGAGCAGTACTTC. Its protein product is CATSKSGTGLYEQYF.

This chain uses TRBV28 with TRBJ1-6, with D perhaps TRBD1 (5 bases). Trimming removed 6 bases at V and 14 bases at J, with 17 bases between. From germline, CDR1 is MDHEN and CDR2 SYDVKM. The CDR3 runs to 13 residues. The DNA for the CDR3 is TGTGCCAGCAGGCTTGAGGGGTCGGGGGCCCTCCACTTT. Translated, it gives CASRLEGSGALHF. Full variable domain (rest looked up from reference TRBV28 and TRBJ1-6): DVKVTQSSRYLVKRTGEKVFLECVQDMDHENMFWYRQDPGLGLRLIYFSYDVKMKEKGDIPEGYSVSREKKERFSLILESASTNQTSMYLCASRLEGSGALHFGNGTRLTVT.

V is TRBV29-1 and J is TRBJ2-7; D is tentatively TRBD1 or TRBD2 (5 bases each). CDR1 and CDR2 from the germline V gene are SQVTM and ANQGSEA. This CDR3 is built from 12 residues. The V end was cut by 4 bases, the J end by 3 bases, with 10 bases between. This chain's CDR3 is CSVGRDRYEQYF. CDR3 bases: TGCAGCGTTGGCAGGGACCGCTACGAGCAGTACTTC.

This chain connects TRBV20-1 to TRBJ2-1, with a tentative D call TRBD1 (6 bases). Trimming left V 0 bases short and J 4 bases short, with 13 bases between. The CDR3 has 15 amino acids. Germline V lookup: CDR1 DFQATT, CDR2 SNEGSKA (reference sequence). This CDR3 is CSARDTRTAYNEQFF. Here the CDR3 DNA reads TGCAGTGCTAGAGATACCAGGACAGCTTACAATGAGCAGTTCTTC.

The chain carries TRBV30 and TRBJ2-4, with TRBD2 as a possible D gene (5 bases). CDR3 length equals 15 residues. Looked up from germline, CDR1 is GTSNPN and CDR2 is SVGIG (reference sequence). The V end lost 0 bases, the J end lost 3 bases, and 12 bases lay between the germline ends. CDR3 loop: CAWSVAATGKNIQYF. The CDR3, as DNA: TGTGCCTGGAGTGTAGCGGCCACGGGCAAAAACATTCAGTACTTC.

The V and J genes are TRBV5-1 and TRBJ2-7; D might be TRBD1 (5 bases). The CDR3 is 16 amino acids. Trimming removed 0 bases at V and 3 bases at J, with 16 bases between. Germline loops: CDR1 SGHRS, CDR2 YFSETQ. CDR3 nucleotide sequence: TGCGCCAGCAGCTTGGGCCCGACAGCTAAGGTCTACGAGCAGTACTTC. This encodes CASSLGPTAKVYEQYF.

There are a few counts of this clonotype. This chain connects TRBV5-1 to TRBJ2-5; D perhaps matches TRBD2 (7 bases). Between the trimmed V and J ends, which lost 6 bases and 0 bases, there was a span of 15 bases. This CDR3 is 15 amino acids long. Germline V gives CDR1 SGHRS, CDR2 YFSETQ. CDR3 in amino acids: CASKGGGGDQETQYF. The CDR3 nucleotides are TGCGCCAGCAAAGGAGGGGGAGGGGACCAAGAGACCCAGTACTTC.

The rearrangement joins TRBV7-6 to TRBJ2-7, with 7 nucleotides matching TRBD1. The germline CDR1 and CDR2 sequences are SGHVS and FNYEAQ. The trim removed 4 bases at V and 7 bases at J, leaving 25 bases unmatched. The CDR3 loop spans 19 amino acids. CDR3 protein: CASSSDRLGALFRLWEQYF. The CDR3 DNA is TGTGCCAGCAGCTCGGACAGGTTAGGGGCTCTGTTTCGATTATGGGAGCAGTACTTC. The full variable domain, completed using reference TRBV7-6 and TRBJ2-7, is GAGVSQSPRYKVTKRGQDVALRCDPISGHVSLYWYRQALGQGPEFLTYFNYEAQQDKSGLPNDRFSAERPEGSISTLTIQRTEQRDSAMYRCASSSDRLGALFRLWEQYFGPGTRLTVT.

This clonotype appeared many times. The CDR3 coding sequence is TGCGCCAGCAGCGGACAGGCAAACACCGGGGAGCTGTTTTTT. This translates into CASSGQANTGELFF. The chain uses TRBV5-1 and TRBJ2-2; 7 positions match TRBD1. CDR3 length equals 14 residues. Trimming at V came to 4 bases and at J to 2 bases, leaving 2 bases not matched to a gene. Germline CDR1 is SGHRS and CDR2 is YFSETQ. The whole variable domain, remainder taken from reference TRBV5-1 and TRBJ2-2, is KAGVTQTPRYLIKTRGQQVTLSCSPISGHRSVSWYQQTPGQGLQFLFEYFSETQRNKGNFPGRFSGRQFSNSRSEMNVSTLELGDSALYLCASSGQANTGELFFGEGSRLTVL.

The chain recombines TRBV5-1 with TRBJ2-7; 7 bases agree with TRBD1. Germline trimming cut 10 bases from V and 5 bases from J; bases unmatched to any gene: 9. This CDR3 is 12 amino acids long. From germline, CDR1 is SGHRS and CDR2 YFSETQ. The CDR3: CAGSTGLHEQYF. CDR3 sequence (DNA): TGCGCCGGATCGACAGGGTTACACGAGCAGTACTTC.

This clonotype was counted ten times or more. V and J are TRBV3-1 and TRBJ2-7; TRBD2 agrees at 8 bases. CDR1 and CDR2 (germline): LGHDT, YNNKEL (reference sequence). The length of the CDR3 is 15 residues. Trimming at V came to 4 bases and at J to 0 bases, leaving 5 bases not matched to a gene. The CDR3 is CASSPERGSSYEQYF. The CDR3 DNA sequence: TGTGCCAGCAGCCCAGAGCGGGGGAGCTCCTACGAGCAGTACTTC.

The rearrangement uses TRBV7-2 and TRBJ2-1; TRBD1 matches at 12 bases. The CDR3 extends over 17 amino acids. CDR1 is SGHTA and CDR2 is FQGNSA in the germline V gene. Unmatched junction bases numbered 14, after V lost 4 bases and J lost 10 bases. Here the CDR3 DNA reads TGTGCCAGCAGCTCCCTTAGGCGGGACAGGGGGCTGGAGGAGCAGTTCTTC. As protein: CASSSLRRDRGLEEQFF.

The chain carries TRBV18 and TRBJ1-5; 10 nucleotides match TRBD1. V lost 5 bases, J lost 5 bases, and 15 bases stayed unmatched. Germline V gene data show CDR1 as KGHSH and CDR2 as LQKENI. The CDR3 runs 18 residues. In nucleotides, the CDR3 is TGTGCCAGCTCAAAGGGGGACAGGGGTATCAATTTCGATCAGCCCCAGCATTTT. Protein sequence: CASSKGDRGINFDQPQHF.

V gene TRBV6-1 combines with J gene TRBJ2-6; TRBD2 might be the D (5 bases). Germline loops: CDR1 MNHNS, CDR2 SASEGT. V gave up 6 bases and J gave up 0 bases, with 9 bases separating them. CDR3 length equals 15 residues. In DNA, the CDR3 is TGTGCCAGCAGGAGAGGGTACTCTGGGGCCAACGTCCTGACTTTC. Its translation is CASRRGYSGANVLTF.

This clonotype was picked up a small number of times. The V call is TRBV12-3 or TRBV12-4, the J call TRBJ2-2, with 8 bases matching TRBD2. The CDR3 sequence is 15 residues long. Trimming removed 7 bases from V and 4 bases from J; junction bases left unmatched: 8. CDR3 sequence reads: CASIRGGPVTGELFF. CDR3 bases: TGTGCCAGCATTCGCGGGGGGCCGGTCACCGGGGAGCTGTTTTTT.

This clonotype occurred a few times. V usage is TRBV4-2 and J usage is TRBJ1-2; TRBD1 is a possible D gene (5 bases). Trimming pared 1 base from V and 5 bases from J, leaving 8 bases between. The CDR3 is 13 residues long. The germline CDR1 and CDR2 sequences are LGHNA and YNFKEQ. CDR3 region: CASSQVGTYGYTF. The CDR3 DNA sequence: TGTGCCAGCAGCCAAGTCGGGACTTATGGCTACACCTTC.

This sequence joins TRBV7-2 and TRBJ2-1, with 16 nucleotides matching TRBD2. The J segment lost 7 bases and the V segment lost 5 bases, leaving 5 bases of the junction unmatched. Germline V gene data show CDR1 as SGHTA and CDR2 as FQGNSA. CDR3 length equals 16 residues. CDR3 DNA sequence: TGTGCCAGCAGCATGGGACTAGCGGGGGGGCAAAATGAGCAGTTCTTC. It translates to CASSMGLAGGQNEQFF.

The V gene is TRBV12-5, the J gene TRBJ2-1; no definite D call. The CDR3 is made up of 12 amino acids. CDR1 and CDR2 from the germline V gene are LGHNT and FRNRAP. Trimming stripped 0 bases from V and 9 bases from J, with 6 bases between. The CDR3 nucleotides are TGTGCTAGTGGTTTGGTACTGGGTGAGCAGTTCTTC. Translation gives CASGLVLGEQFF. Supplemented by reference TRBV12-5 and TRBJ2-1, the full variable domain reads DARVTQTPRHKVTEMGQEVTMRCQPILGHNTVFWYRQTMMQGLELLAYFRNRAPLDDSGMPKDRFSAEMPDATLATLKIQPSEPRDSAVYFCASGLVLGEQFFGPGTRLTVL.

This clonotype occurred a few times. The chain combines TRBV4-2 with TRBJ1-4; tentative D call: TRBD1 (5 bases). Germline assignment: CDR1 LGHNA and CDR2 YNFKEQ. V was cut by 0 bases and J by 6 bases, with 11 bases left in between. The CDR3 runs to 15 residues. The DNA of the CDR3 is TGTGCCAGCAGCCAAGATCGCAGGGTGGATGAAAAACTGTTTTTT. This sequence encodes CASSQDRRVDEKLFF.

The rearrangement links TRBV11-1 to TRBJ1-3, with 8 positions matching TRBD1. V shed 2 bases, J shed 1 base, and the junction held 7 bases outside the gene matches. Germline values: CDR1 SGHAT, CDR2 FQDESV (reference sequence). This CDR3 has 17 residues. CDR3 loop: CASSLSGTGFSGNTIYF. CDR3 bases: TGTGCCAGCAGCTTAAGTGGGACAGGTTTTTCTGGAAACACCATATATTTT.

This chain connects TRBV7-8 to TRBJ1-3; 7 bases align to TRBD1. The CDR3 is 15 residues long. V shed 4 bases, J shed 11 bases, and the junction held 14 bases outside the gene matches. CDR1 SGHVS and CDR2 FQNEAQ come from the germline V gene. CDR3 loop: CASSYQPTGSGSIYF. Written as DNA, the CDR3 is TGTGCCAGCAGCTACCAACCGACAGGGTCGGGTTCCATATATTTT.

This sequence joins TRBV6-5 and TRBJ1-1, with 9 bases fitting TRBD1. CDR1 is MNHEY and CDR2 is SVGAGI in the germline V gene. After removal of 0 bases from V and 5 bases from J, the junction contained 10 bases not matched to a gene. CDR3 size: 17 residues. CDR3: CASSYSVIQGARTEAFF. In nucleotides, the CDR3 is TGTGCCAGCAGTTACTCGGTCATACAGGGGGCGCGTACTGAAGCTTTCTTT.

The V call is TRBV24-1, the J call TRBJ2-7; D unclear. CDR1 KGHDR and CDR2 SFDVKD come from the germline V gene. Deletions cut 5 bases from V and 2 bases from J, with 9 bases between. The CDR3 is 13 amino acids. DNA for the CDR3: TGTGCCACCAGTGCCCCCGTTACCTACGAGCAGTACTTC. The encoded protein is CATSAPVTYEQYF.

The chain joins TRBV5-1 to TRBJ2-7; D might be TRBD2 (5 bases). Germline CDR1 SGHRS, CDR2 YFSETQ. The V and J ends lost 1 base and 5 bases respectively, with 19 bases between them. This CDR3 spans 16 amino acids. The CDR3 sequence is CASSLNPQRGSDEQYF. In DNA form, the CDR3 reads TGCGCCAGCAGCTTGAATCCTCAGCGAGGGTCAGACGAGCAGTACTTC. The whole variable domain, remainder taken from reference TRBV5-1 and TRBJ2-7, is KAGVTQTPRYLIKTRGQQVTLSCSPISGHRSVSWYQQTPGQGLQFLFEYFSETQRNKGNFPGRFSGRQFSNSRSEMNVSTLELGDSALYLCASSLNPQRGSDEQYFGPGTRLTVT.

This sequence joins TRBV5-1 and TRBJ1-4; the D gene is possibly TRBD1 (6 bases). Germline V lookup: CDR1 SGHRS, CDR2 YFSETQ. This CDR3 region has 16 residues. Trimming removed 0 bases at V and 5 bases at J, with 14 bases between. CDR3 sequence reads: CASSLGPGAMNEKLFF. CDR3 bases: TGCGCCAGCAGCTTGGGGCCAGGGGCAATGAATGAAAAACTGTTTTTT.

This clonotype was seen more than once but under ten times. The genes are TRBV5-5 and TRBJ2-2; D is possibly TRBD1 (6 bases). Per germline, CDR1 SGHKS and CDR2 YYEKEE (reference sequence). The CDR3 runs 15 residues. V dropped 0 bases and J dropped 4 bases, with 10 bases sitting between them. The CDR3 DNA reads as TGTGCCAGCAGCTTGGCGCCCAGGGGCACCGGGGAGCTGTTTTTT. Residues: CASSLAPRGTGELFF.

The rearrangement uses TRBV20-1 and TRBJ2-2; TRBD1 matches at 7 bases. V lost 6 bases and J lost 0; bases outside the gene matches: 13. The CDR3 runs to 17 residues. Germline V CDR1 and CDR2: DFQATT, SNEGSKA (reference sequence). The CDR3 is CSAAPLQGTANTGELFF. Here the CDR3 DNA reads TGCAGTGCCGCCCCCTTACAGGGGACCGCGAACACCGGGGAGCTGTTTTTT.

The V gene is TRBV20-1, the J gene TRBJ2-7, with TRBD1 matching 9 bases. After removal of 4 bases from V and 4 bases from J, the junction contained 2 bases not matched to a gene. This CDR3 comprises 12 residues. Germline CDR1 is DFQATT and CDR2 is SNEGSKA (reference sequence). The CDR3 DNA follows: TGCAGTGCTACAGGACAGGGGTACGAGCAGTACTTC. Protein sequence: CSATGQGYEQYF.